This T cell receptor (beta chain) is drawn from a study of OX40 agonist ivuxolimab in advanced cancers. This clone has just one count. Germline V gene data show CDR1 as MDHEN and CDR2 as SYDVKM. The germline V and J ends were trimmed by 5 bases and 7 bases, with 12 bases remaining between them. The CDR3 extends over 13 amino acids. The table came from immunoSEQ multiplex PCR; TCRdb's copy has only in-frame clones and leaves some out. The sample includes over 50,000 clones, 80% to 85% of them seen just once. The rearrangement joins TRBV28 to TRBJ2-1, with D possibly TRBD1 on 6 matching bases. The receptor comes from an adult with an advanced solid tumor such as melanoma, head and neck, liver or kidney cancer. The sequencing used CD4+ or CD8+ T cells sorted from blood, collected in a trial of the OX40 agonist ivuxolimab. Here the CDR3 reads CASSITQGNEQFF. The CDR3 bases are TGTGCCAGCAGTATCACCCAGGGGAATGAGCAGTTCTTC.